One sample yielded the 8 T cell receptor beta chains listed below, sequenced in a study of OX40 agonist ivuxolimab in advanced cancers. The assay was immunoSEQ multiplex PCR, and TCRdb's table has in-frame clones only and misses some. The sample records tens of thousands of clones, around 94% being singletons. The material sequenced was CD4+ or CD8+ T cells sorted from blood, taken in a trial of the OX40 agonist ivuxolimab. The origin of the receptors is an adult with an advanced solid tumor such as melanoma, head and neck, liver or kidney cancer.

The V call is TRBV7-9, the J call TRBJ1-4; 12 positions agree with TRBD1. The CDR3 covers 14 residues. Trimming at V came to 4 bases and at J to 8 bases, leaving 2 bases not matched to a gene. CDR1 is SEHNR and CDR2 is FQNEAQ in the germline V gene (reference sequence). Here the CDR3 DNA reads TGTGCCAGCAGCTGGGACAGGGGGCGAGAAAAACTGTTTTTT. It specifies CASSWDRGREKLFF.

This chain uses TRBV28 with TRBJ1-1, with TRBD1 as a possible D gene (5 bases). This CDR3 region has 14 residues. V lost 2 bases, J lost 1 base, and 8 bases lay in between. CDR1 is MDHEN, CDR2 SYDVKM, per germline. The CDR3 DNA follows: TGTGCCAGCAGTTTAATCGGGGGGAACACTGAAGCTTTCTTT. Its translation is CASSLIGGNTEAFF.

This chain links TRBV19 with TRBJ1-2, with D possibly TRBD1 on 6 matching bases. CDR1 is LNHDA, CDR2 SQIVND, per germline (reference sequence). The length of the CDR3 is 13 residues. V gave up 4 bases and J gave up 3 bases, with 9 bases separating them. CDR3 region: CASSTGQYYGYTF. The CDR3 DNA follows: TGTGCCAGTAGTACAGGACAGTACTATGGCTACACCTTC.

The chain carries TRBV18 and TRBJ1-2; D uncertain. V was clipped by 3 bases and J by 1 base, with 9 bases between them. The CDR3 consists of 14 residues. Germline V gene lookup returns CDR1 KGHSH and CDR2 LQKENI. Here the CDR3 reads CASSPSEDNYGYTF. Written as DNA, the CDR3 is TGTGCCAGCTCACCCAGCGAGGATAACTATGGCTACACCTTC.

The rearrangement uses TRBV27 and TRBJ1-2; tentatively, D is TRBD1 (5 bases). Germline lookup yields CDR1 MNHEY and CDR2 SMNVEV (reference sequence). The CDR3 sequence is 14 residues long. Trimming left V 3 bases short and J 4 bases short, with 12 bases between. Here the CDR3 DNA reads TGTGCCAGCAGTTTTTTCAGGGAGGGCTATGGCTACACCTTC. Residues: CASSFFREGYGYTF.

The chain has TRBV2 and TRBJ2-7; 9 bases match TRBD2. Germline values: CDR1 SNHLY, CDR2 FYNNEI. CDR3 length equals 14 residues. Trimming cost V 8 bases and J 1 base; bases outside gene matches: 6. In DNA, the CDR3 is TGTGCCAGCGGTCGACTAGCGGTTTCCTACGAGCAGTACTTC. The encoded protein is CASGRLAVSYEQYF.

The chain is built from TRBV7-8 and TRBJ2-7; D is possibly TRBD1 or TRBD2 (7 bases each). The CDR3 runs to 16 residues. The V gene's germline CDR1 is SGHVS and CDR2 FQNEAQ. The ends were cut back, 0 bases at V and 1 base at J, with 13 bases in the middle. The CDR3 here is CASSLAYRGGSYEQYF. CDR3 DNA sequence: TGTGCCAGCAGCTTAGCGTACAGGGGAGGGTCCTACGAGCAGTACTTC.

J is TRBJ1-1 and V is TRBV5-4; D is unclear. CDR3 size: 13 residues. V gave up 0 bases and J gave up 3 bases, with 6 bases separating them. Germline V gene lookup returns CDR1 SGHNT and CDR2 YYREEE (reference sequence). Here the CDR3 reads CASSLDSYTEAFF. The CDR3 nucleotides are TGTGCCAGCAGCTTGGACTCCTACACTGAAGCTTTCTTT.